What follows describes a single T cell receptor (beta chain). The antigen it binds to is not known. No base-level quality is on record; no much larger clone is a single base apart. CDR1 and CDR2 (SGHAT, FQNNGV) derive from the germline V gene. Inclusive of the bounding cysteine and phenylalanine, the CDR3 is 16 residues long. Just the 48-base CDR3 DNA is kept, in frame starting at base 1. Clipping removes 4 bases from V and 0 bases from J, with 7 as the unmatched junction base count. The source of the sample is a study of cytomegalovirus exposure and HLA in healthy donors (dated by TCRdb to about 2017). General notes on the study: In an earlier analysis of 587 of the donors, approximately 300 Gb of sequence data and 90 million to 120 million unique TCR beta sequences from about 179 million T cells were reported. Alongside the repertoire data, information on donor age, sex, ethnicity and CMV serostatus was compiled. Five DR-DQ haplotypes were treated as single units for association and clustering because of strong linkage in the cohort. The study aimed to test whether signatures of past pathogen exposure could be identified by cataloging public T cell receptors. An early release that covered around 590 HLA-typed donors contained around 300 gigabases of sequencing data and tens of millions of unique TCR sequences. A later analysis re-examined previously published TCR beta repertoires from 610 or so donors and added high-resolution HLA genotyping to investigate patterns of TCR occurrence. HLA typing covered class I and class II loci at four-digit resolution. The study used immunosequencing to profile the T cell repertoires of approximately 640 subjects and linked those repertoires to cytomegalovirus serostatus. Typing coverage differed by locus: A, B, C, DRB1 and DQB1 were typed in roughly 620-640 donors, DQA1 in around 500, DPA1 in some 570, and DPB1 in around 440. Rather than using new phenotypic data, the later analysis identified candidate immune exposures from TCR beta sequences and from how often those sequences occurred across donors. Along with the approximately 650-subject first cohort, a separate validation cohort of over a hundred different subjects was used. Of the approximately 400 genotyped donors, approximately 82% fell in the genetic ancestry cluster associated with self-reported Caucasian donors. In a later genetic analysis, genome-wide SNP genotypes for about three fifths of the roughly 670 donors were used, and that subset was treated as a discovery cohort. Among about 360 genotyped donors of the cohort, an average of around 240,000 unique TCR beta nucleotide sequences were sequenced per donor, roughly 20% of them non-productive. An earlier analysis of several hundred of the donors applied high-throughput TCR beta sequencing to assess whether each TCR beta V gene segment acted as functional or pseudogenic. High-throughput TCR immunosequencing, statistical association of individual TCRs with disease status, and machine learning were combined to predict cytomegalovirus infection status. Every discovery cohort repertoire had been produced on one sequencing platform.

The cohort consisted of 600 or so healthy bone marrow donors. All cohort members were sampled while nominally healthy, although unrecorded immune exposures were likely present. The donor was CMV seropositive and belonged to the group of over 250 seropositive cohort members. Every donor gave a peripheral blood sample, and the peripheral blood mononuclear cells from that sample were used for TCR beta sequencing. The Qiagen DNeasy Blood Extraction Kit was used to extract genomic DNA from the blood cell samples. Receptor amplification or capture employed the immunoSEQ multiplex PCR assay. For the multiplex PCR, a mixture combining 60 forward primers for TCR Vbeta segments and 13 reverse primers for TCR Jbeta segments was used. The CDR3 region of rearranged TCR beta genes was amplified from genomic DNA with a multiplex PCR assay. The Illumina HiSeq System was used to sequence the amplified TCR beta libraries as 87-base-pair reads. The source study handled its data this way. Across the 670 or so repertoires, a later analysis counted roughly 77 million unique TCR beta chains, 9.5 million to 12 million of which were shared by at least two donors. Raw reads were error-corrected and collapsed into unique sequences by a nearest-neighbor algorithm in which closely related sequences were merged to remove PCR and sequencing errors. Alignment of CDR3 sequences to IMGT reference sequences was used to assign V, D and J gene segments. Each retained sequence needed at least a six-nucleotide match to both a V gene segment and a J gene segment. Rearrangements were classified as productive when the CDR3 lacked stop codons and remained in frame with V and J, and all other rearrangements were classified as non-productive. Following IMGT convention, CDR3 was defined as the stretch from the second conserved V-encoded cysteine up to the conserved J-encoded phenylalanine. Sequences without an unambiguous match to a single V gene segment were excluded from the earlier analysis of about 640 of the donors. In an earlier analysis of some 590 of the donors, a V segment was called functional when productive rearrangements were above 56.7%, and segregating when the standard deviation between donors exceeded 5%. A statistical classification framework was built to diagnose cytomegalovirus status from the catalog of TCR beta chain sequences. V and J gene assignment, in a later analysis, came from comparing TCR nucleotide sequences with IMGT/GENE-DB human TR gene sequences. In a later analysis, CDR3 sequences and most-parsimonious VDJ recombination scenarios were assigned using the TCRdist pipeline. In a later analysis, each TCR beta chain was defined by its CDR3 amino acid sequence together with its V-gene family, and reads without a unique V-gene family were excluded. To address suspected cross-contamination and a sequencing artifact, a later analysis removed 592 highly shared, low-generation-probability nucleotide sequences. In a later analysis, a clonal expansion index was calculated for each public chain from normalized within-repertoire ranks of inferred template counts. A later analysis computed generation probabilities with a VDJ recombination model fitted to out-of-frame rearrangements, and checked the results against IGoR. In a later analysis, TCR-TCR, TCR-HLA and TCR-CMV co-occurrence was scored with hypergeometric tests, and a repertoire-size bias correction was applied to TCR pairs. A later analysis estimated false discovery rates by permuting HLA or CMV assignments 20 times. In a later analysis, co-occurring TCRs were grouped using DBSCAN, and TCRdist sequence similarity was added for clustering within HLA-allele-positive subsets. For co-occurrence clustering, repertoires with fewer than 30,000 or more than 120,000 public chains were excluded, along with a handful of repertoires with anomalous nucleotide sharing. Held by TCRdb, this immuneACCESS table contains in-frame sequences only and omits some clones. Under half of the omission traces to an unresolved V gene where checked; the cause of the rest is unknown. The D gene and trimming were derived from the DNA, and the V and J assignments and clone size from that table. The sample table contains roughly 200,000 clones; only one count was recorded for 9.5% of them. The ten largest clonotypes hold over 1% of the sample.

Overall results and qualifications from the work: Only TCR beta chains were sequenced in this cohort, and the absence of alpha or paired-chain data limited detectable features. Broadly in line with IMGT annotations, most TCR beta V segments showed up in productive rearrangements about 90% or about 30% of the time in an earlier analysis of under 700 of the donors. A cluster of highly shared sequence variants was judged likely to represent a technical artifact of the sequencing pipeline. In a later analysis, 16,951 TCR beta sequences were associated with specific HLA alleles at a false discovery rate of 0.05. A later analysis reported that several top co-occurrence clusters appeared linked to parvovirus B19, influenza, CMV and Epstein-Barr virus. Because counts were too low, around 18 rarely observed V segments, including chromosome 9 orphons, were left out of the earlier analysis of over 550 of the donors. Correlated functional status among segregating V segments might reflect linkage disequilibrium, but an unknown experimental factor could not be ruled out. A further reported finding was that TCR beta sequences accurately predicted the HLA-A and HLA-B alleles for most subjects in the first cohort. Because HLA typing was unavailable for some donors at each locus, only the typed subset was used in association tests. A later analysis found that TCR association rates varied across HLA loci, with DRB1 alleles showing the most associated TCRs and HLA-C alleles the fewest. An association between a missense DCLRE1C variant and V-gene and J-gene trimming of TCR beta chains was found in a later genetic analysis and replicated in an independent cohort. In a later genetic analysis, fewer N-insertions in productive TCRs were reported among donors in an Asian-associated ancestry cluster than the roughly 710-donor mean. In a later analysis, HLA-associated TCR beta chains were found to be more clonally expanded and to have lower generation probabilities than equally common non-associated chains. The authors suggested that the approach could potentially be generalized to other disease states and immunological phenotypes. When HLA alleles, especially DR and DQ, strongly co-occurred, TCR associations were difficult to assign to individual alleles. The only immune exposure information available for the cohort was CMV serostatus. A total of fewer than 200 TCR beta chains were listed by the study as associated with cytomegalovirus. Most TCR sequences were seen in very few donors, while some public TCRs were found in many individuals. In vitro tests confirmed that a few of the cytomegalovirus-associated TCR beta chains recognize cytomegalovirus antigens. In a later analysis, most CMV-associated TCR beta chains were found to appear HLA-restricted, with HLA associations seemingly driven largely by CMV exposure. Some IMGT-functional V segments, including TRBV6-2 and TRBV6-3, could not be told apart with the 87-base-pair reads, so those segments were excluded. Sequencing depth was assumed to be roughly uniform across donors in the presence/absence analyses, though that assumption may not hold. The classifier was reported to diagnose cytomegalovirus status with high specificity and sensitivity in both the original cohort and the validation cohort.

The chain links TRBV11-2 with TRBJ2-7; 9 bases in the junction line up with TRBD2. The sequence derives from a woman aged 25 to 45 in good health and CMV-seropositive. The specimen sequenced was PBMCs. The bases are TGTGCCAGCAGCTACACTAGCGGGCTTAGCTCCTACGAGCAGTACTTC. Translated, it gives CASSYTSGLSSYEQYF.